This T cell receptor beta chain was observed in a study of shared clonotypes between healthy human individuals. Study-wide findings and caveats: Shared across a handful of donors were around 5% of the naive CD4 clonotypes. Researchers sampled only blood; tissue repertoires likely differ. Clonotypes shared by all four donors outscored non-shared clonotypes in generation probability.

The CDR3 sequence is 16 residues long. Per the germline V gene, CDR1 is SGDLS and CDR2 is YYNGEE. V lost 4 bases, J lost 8 bases, and 13 bases stayed unmatched. A note on this clone: Antigen: not known.

Using immunoSEQ multiplex PCR, the repertoire was profiled, and TCRdb retains in-frame clones only, with some absent. This table holds approximately 1.9 million clones, just over 90% found once. Naive CD8 cells, CD45RO-negative and positively selected for CCR7, excluded terminally differentiated effector memory CD45RA+ cells. The sequenced sample was naive CD8+ T cells from PBMCs. This sequence was found in a young man in good health. Some clones in this sample may be carry-over from other donors' samples. The V gene is TRBV9, the J gene TRBJ1-2, with TRBD1 identical over 11 bases. The CDR3 DNA reads as TGTGCCAGCAGCCCTCGGACAGGGGGCGGTCTTGAAGGCTACACCTTC. Translated, it gives CASSPRTGGGLEGYTF. Variable domain in full (rest from reference TRBV9 and TRBJ1-2): DSGVTQTPKHLITATGQRVTLRCSPRSGDLSVYWYQQSLDQGLQFLIQYYNGEERAKGNILERFSAQQFPDLHSELNLSSLELGDSALYFCASSPRTGGGLEGYTFGSGTRLTVV.